A single sample gave rise to the 18 T cell receptor beta chains below, sequenced in a study of T cell responses to AZD1222 COVID-19 vaccine (TCRdb year 2021). What this sample's time point label stands for: baseline before first vaccination. The library was obtained by the immunoSEQ multiplex PCR assay. As stored in TCRdb, this immuneACCESS dataset retains in-frame rearrangements with V and J assigned. A fraction of the clones does not appear; measured against another copy, unresolved V genes explain less than half of the discrepancy, and the remainder lacks a known reason. The sample data list 130,000 to 150,000 clones, and about 90% of these were observed just once. The ten largest clones take up less than 5.5% of the sample. Material: peripheral blood, obtained on day 0 of AZD1222 vaccination. The receptors derive from an adult in good health.

The CDR3 here is CATSRDPRQPQHF. The DNA of the CDR3 is TGTGCCACCAGCAGAGATCCCCGCCAGCCCCAGCATTTT. This chain joins TRBV15 and TRBJ1-5; D ambiguous. V lost 0 bases and J 7 bases, leaving 7 bases between the germline ends. The CDR3 runs 13 residues. The germline V gene encodes CDR1 LNHNV and CDR2 YYDKDF (reference sequence).

V gene TRBV5-6 combines with J gene TRBJ2-5; tentatively, D is TRBD2 (5 bases). Trimming pared 3 bases from V and 5 bases from J, leaving 11 bases between. The germline gives CDR1 SGHDT, CDR2 YYEEEE. The CDR3 sequence is 13 residues long. CDR3 in amino acids: CASSSRSGETQYF. Here the CDR3 DNA reads TGTGCCAGCAGCTCTCGGTCGGGGGAGACCCAGTACTTC.

J is TRBJ1-5 and V is TRBV7-2; D call uncertain. Germline V gene lookup returns CDR1 SGHTA and CDR2 FQGNSA. Trimming shortened V by 5 bases and J by 4 bases, and 15 bases separated the two germline ends. This CDR3 comprises 15 residues. CDR3 nucleotides: TGTGCCAGCAGCCCCACCCTTGGAGGGAATCAGCCCCAGCATTTT. As protein: CASSPTLGGNQPQHF.

V usage is TRBV28 and J usage is TRBJ2-5; possibly TRBD1 for D (5 bases). V was pared by 8 bases and J by 7 bases, with 17 bases between. This CDR3 contains 13 residues. The germline V gene encodes CDR1 MDHEN and CDR2 SYDVKM. The CDR3 DNA reads as TGTGCCAGCGGATCTCAGGGTATTGGGACCCAGTACTTC. Its translation: CASGSQGIGTQYF.

The chain recombines TRBV23-1 with TRBJ1-4; 10 bases agree with TRBD1. TRBV23-1 is designated an ORF whose function remains uncertain. The V and J ends lost 3 bases and 7 bases, in that order; junction bases with no gene match: 20. CDR3 size: 20 residues. This CDR3 reads CASSQLTHGQGECFGEKLFF. CDR3 bases: TGCGCCAGCAGTCAGCTAACCCACGGACAGGGGGAGTGTTTCGGTGAAAAACTGTTTTTT.

The rearrangement links TRBV7-2 to TRBJ2-7; tentative D call: TRBD1 (6 bases). Germline-derived CDR1 and CDR2 are SGHTA and FQGNSA. Trimming removed 0 bases from V and 3 bases from J, with 9 bases in between. This CDR3 spans 14 amino acids. CDR3 coding DNA: TGTGCCAGCAGCTTAGCGACAGGAGACTACGAGCAGTACTTC. This encodes CASSLATGDYEQYF.

The rearrangement uses TRBV5-4 and TRBJ2-2; D unresolved. The germline V and J ends were trimmed by 0 bases and 4 bases, with 4 bases remaining between them. This CDR3 is 13 amino acids long. CDR1 SGHNT and CDR2 YYREEE come from the germline V gene (reference sequence). CDR3 region: CASSLGGTGELFF. The CDR3 region has the DNA TGTGCCAGCAGCTTGGGGGGCACCGGGGAGCTGTTTTTT.

The V and J genes are TRBV4-1 and TRBJ2-1; 14 bases map to TRBD2. The CDR3 has 16 amino acids. J was trimmed by 7 bases and V by 4 bases; bases with no gene match: 6. Germline CDR1 reads MGHRA; CDR2 reads YSYEKL. Here the CDR3 DNA reads TGCGCCAGCAGCCCCGACGGGACTAGCGGGAGAAATGAGCAGTTCTTC. This sequence encodes CASSPDGTSGRNEQFF.

V gene TRBV28 combines with J gene TRBJ1-5; 12 nucleotides align to TRBD1. Germline-derived CDR1 and CDR2 are MDHEN and SYDVKM. The CDR3 runs to 16 residues. This CDR3 is CATGQGAYLGNQPQHF. DNA of the CDR3: TGTGCTACGGGACAGGGGGCGTATCTGGGCAATCAGCCCCAGCATTTT.

The CDR3 region has the DNA TGCAGCGTTGAGCCACAGGGCCAAGAGACCCAGTACTTC. Translated, it gives CSVEPQGQETQYF. This chain joins TRBV29-1 and TRBJ2-5; the D gene is possibly TRBD1 (6 bases). Per germline, CDR1 SQVTM and CDR2 ANQGSEA. The CDR3 sequence is 13 residues long. V was shortened by 3 bases and J by 1 base, with 9 bases between the two germline ends.

This clone was recorded only once. The V gene is TRBV29-1, the J gene TRBJ2-1; D is tentatively TRBD1 or TRBD2 (5 bases each). This CDR3 comprises 15 residues. V was trimmed by 1 base and J by 10 bases, leaving 20 bases between them. CDR1 is SQVTM, CDR2 ANQGSEA, per germline. The CDR3 spells CSVEGGTPTTEEQFF. The CDR3 coding sequence is TGCAGCGTTGAAGGAGGGACCCCAACTACGGAGGAGCAGTTCTTC.

V gene TRBV2 combines with J gene TRBJ2-5, with unresolved D. Germline loops: CDR1 SNHLY, CDR2 FYNNEI. This CDR3 region has 11 residues. V was trimmed by 6 bases and J by 9 bases, leaving 11 bases between them. The DNA of the CDR3 is TGTGCCAGCAGCCTTAGGGTAGCCCAGTACTTC. Protein: CASSLRVAQYF.

The V and J genes are TRBV2 and TRBJ2-3; no reliable D call. This CDR3 region has 16 residues. Germline V CDR1 and CDR2: SNHLY, FYNNEI. Trimming left V 6 bases short and J 2 bases short, with 18 bases between. CDR3 sequence: CASRKSTARNTDTQYF. As DNA, the CDR3 is TGTGCCAGCAGGAAATCAACAGCACGAAACACAGATACGCAGTATTTT.

V gene TRBV19 combines with J gene TRBJ1-4, with D hard to call. CDR3 length equals 15 residues. Germline CDR1 reads LNHDA; CDR2 reads SQIVND (reference sequence). V was cut by 0 bases and J by 3 bases, with 8 bases left in between. The CDR3 reads CASSIDGGSNEKLFF. In DNA, the CDR3 is TGTGCCAGTAGTATAGATGGCGGCTCTAATGAAAAACTGTTTTTT. Supplemented by reference TRBV19 and TRBJ1-4, the full variable domain reads DGGITQSPKYLFRKEGQNVTLSCEQNLNHDAMYWYRQDPGQGLRLIYYSQIVNDFQKGDIAEGYSVSREKKESFPLTVTSAQKNPTAFYLCASSIDGGSNEKLFFGSGTQLSVL.

The rearrangement links TRBV19 to TRBJ1-6; 8 bases are shared with TRBD1. Per germline, CDR1 LNHDA and CDR2 SQIVND (reference sequence). The CDR3 contains 14 residues. With 5 bases clipped from V and 9 bases from J, the junction kept 6 bases outside the gene matches. The CDR3 nucleotides read TGTGCCAGTAGTTCGGACAGGGCTTCTTCACCCCTCCACTTT. Its translation is CASSSDRASSPLHF. The full variable domain, completed using reference TRBV19 and TRBJ1-6, is DGGITQSPKYLFRKEGQNVTLSCEQNLNHDAMYWYRQDPGQGLRLIYYSQIVNDFQKGDIAEGYSVSREKKESFPLTVTSAQKNPTAFYLCASSSDRASSPLHFGNGTRLTVT.

The chain has TRBV10-3 and TRBJ1-1; 8 nucleotides match TRBD1. Germline trimming cut 7 bases from V and 1 base from J; bases unmatched to any gene: 11. CDR1 and CDR2 (germline): ENHRY, SYGVKD. The CDR3 spans 16 residues. The CDR3 bases are TGTGCCATCAAAAGTAGGGAAGGACAGGGGAACACTGAAGCTTTCTTT. It specifies CAIKSREGQGNTEAFF.

The rearrangement joins TRBV28 to TRBJ1-4, with 7 bases identical to TRBD1. In germline, CDR1 is MDHEN, CDR2 SYDVKM. Losses at the gene ends were 7 bases for V and 3 bases for J; bases not matched to a gene: 5. CDR3 length: 14 amino acids. This CDR3 reads CASTVTGPNEKLFF. The CDR3 coding sequence is TGTGCCAGCACCGTGACAGGGCCTAATGAAAAACTGTTTTTT.

The chain employs TRBV11-3 and TRBJ2-1; D may correspond to TRBD1 or TRBD2 (7 bases each). The CDR3 spans 14 residues. Germline V gene lookup returns CDR1 SGHNT and CDR2 YENEEA. The ends were cut back, 1 base at V and 10 bases at J, with 14 bases in the middle. The CDR3, as DNA: TGTGCCAGCAGCTTAGCCCGACAGGGAGGGGAGCAGTTCTTC. Encoded protein: CASSLARQGGEQFF.